This TCR beta chain was identified during a study of shared clonotypes between healthy human individuals. Generated by immunoSEQ multiplex PCR, the TCRdb table keeps only in-frame clones and is missing some. The sample gives over 800,000 clones, 80% to 95% of which show up once; around 24% is in the top ten. This CDR3 region has 18 residues. The J segment lost 4 bases and the V segment lost 5 bases, leaving 19 bases of the junction unmatched. Per the germline V gene, CDR1 is SEHNR and CDR2 is FQNEAQ (reference sequence). Naivety among CD8 cells was defined by CD45RO negativity and positive CCR7 selection, thereby excluding terminally differentiated effector memory CD45RA+ cells.

The chain carries TRBV7-9 and TRBJ2-5, with 7 bases fitting TRBD1. The sample consisted of naive CD8+ T cells sorted from blood. The receptor was isolated from a man aged 25 to 40 in good health. CDR3 protein: CASSPRQGEDLSPETQYF. In nucleotides, the CDR3 is TGTGCCAGCAGCCCAAGACAGGGAGAGGACCTAAGTCCAGAGACCCAGTACTTC.